One and the same sample provided the 20 T cell receptor beta chains below, sequenced in a study of cytomegalovirus exposure and HLA in healthy donors. 60 Vbeta and 13 Jbeta primers were used in PCR. Method: immunoSEQ multiplex PCR; TCRdb's copy keeps in-frame clones and lacks some. The table shows about 110,000 clones, with roughly 80% occurring only once. The sample comprised PBMCs. These receptors all stem from a middle-aged man in good health and CMV-seronegative.

Worth noting for this clone: Germline and junction disagree at one end, which may indicate a read error. The chain combines TRBV5-6 with TRBJ1-2; 9 bases line up with TRBD1. The germline V gene encodes CDR1 SGHDT and CDR2 YYEEEE. The CDR3 runs to 17 residues. Here the CDR3 reads CASSLARTGATNYGYTF. The CDR3 region has the DNA TGTGCCAGCAGTTTGGCAAGGACAGGGGCTACTAACTATGGCTACACCTTC.

The chain recombines TRBV5-1 with TRBJ2-1; 12 bases match TRBD2. The CDR3 has 15 amino acids. J gave up 5 bases and V 4 bases, and 4 bases lay outside the gene matches. Germline V CDR1 and CDR2: SGHRS, YFSETQ. The CDR3, as DNA: TGCGCCAGCAGCGGCCGGACTAGCGGGGACAATGAGCAGTTCTTC. Translation gives CASSGRTSGDNEQFF. Supplemented by reference TRBV5-1 and TRBJ2-1, the full variable domain reads KAGVTQTPRYLIKTRGQQVTLSCSPISGHRSVSWYQQTPGQGLQFLFEYFSETQRNKGNFPGRFSGRQFSNSRSEMNVSTLELGDSALYLCASSGRTSGDNEQFFGPGTRLTVL.

The chain carries TRBV2 and TRBJ2-7; 9 bases align to TRBD1. CDR1 is SNHLY, CDR2 FYNNEI, per germline. Trimming took 3 bases from V and 3 from J; bases not matched to a gene: 9. The CDR3 spans 16 residues. The CDR3 loop reads CASSDASGTGIYEQYF. The CDR3 bases are TGTGCCAGCAGTGATGCATCCGGGACAGGGATCTACGAGCAGTACTTC.

V usage is TRBV5-4 and J usage is TRBJ2-4, with 7 bases aligning to TRBD1. The CDR3 has 11 residues. Germline assignment: CDR1 SGHNT and CDR2 YYREEE (reference sequence). Trimming took 4 bases from V and 10 from J; bases not matched to a gene: 2. In DNA form, the CDR3 reads TGTGCCAGCAGCAGGGGACAGATTCAGTACTTC. Translating gives CASSRGQIQYF.

The J gene is TRBJ1-4, the V gene TRBV4-1; D is uncertain. Germline CDR1 reads MGHRA; CDR2 reads YSYEKL. The length of the CDR3 is 15 residues. V was clipped by 7 bases and J by 3 bases, with 15 bases between them. This CDR3 reads CASTEGSAPNEKLFF. The CDR3 bases are TGCGCCAGCACGGAGGGATCCGCTCCTAATGAAAAACTGTTTTTT.

A single count supports this clone. This chain links TRBV5-5 with TRBJ1-3; TRBD1 matches at 7 bases. The trim removed 0 bases at V and 2 bases at J, leaving 2 bases unmatched. This CDR3 has 15 amino acids. Looked up from germline, CDR1 is SGHKS and CDR2 is YYEKEE (reference sequence). The CDR3 region is CASSLVGGTGNTIYF. DNA of the CDR3: TGTGCCAGCAGCTTGGTAGGGGGCACTGGAAACACCATATATTTT.

The chain links TRBV7-9 to TRBJ1-2; D remains ambiguous. CDR3 size: 12 residues. Germline CDR1 SEHNR, CDR2 FQNEAQ (reference sequence). V was cut by 5 bases and J by 5 bases, with 9 bases left in between. The CDR3 reads CASSPDTYGYTF. The CDR3 region has the DNA TGTGCCAGCAGCCCCGATACTTATGGCTACACCTTC.

The genes are TRBV9 and TRBJ1-6, with TRBD1 identical over 9 bases. The junction had 10 bases not matched to a gene; V was cut back by 1 base and J by 11 bases. The CDR3 is 16 residues long. Germline CDR1 is SGDLS and CDR2 is YYNGEE. CDR3 nucleotide sequence: TGTGCCAGCAGCGTAAGAGCGGGACAGGGATCCACACCCCTCCACTTT. The encoded protein is CASSVRAGQGSTPLHF.

The sample holds one count of this clone. This rearrangement joins TRBV5-1 to TRBJ1-6; TRBD1 agrees at 7 bases. The CDR3 length is 15 residues. In germline, CDR1 is SGHRS, CDR2 YFSETQ. V shed 0 bases and J 8 bases; nucleotides not matched to a gene: 5. CDR3 sequence reads: CASSLAEGAYSPLHF. The CDR3 DNA reads TGCGCCAGCAGCTTGGCCGAGGGGGCTTATTCACCCCTCCACTTT.

The chain has TRBV5-1 and TRBJ2-5; D gene uncertain. Trimming removed 0 bases at V and 3 bases at J, with 15 bases between. The CDR3 is 16 residues long. Germline assignment: CDR1 SGHRS and CDR2 YFSETQ. The chain's CDR3 is CASSLAFGRNKETQYF. The CDR3 coding sequence is TGCGCCAGCAGCTTGGCCTTTGGTAGAAATAAAGAGACCCAGTACTTC.

V usage is TRBV4-2 and J usage is TRBJ1-2, with 12 positions matching TRBD1. The V gene end was trimmed by 1 base and the J gene end by 8 bases; junction bases not matched to a gene: 8. CDR3 length: 16 residues. Germline loops: CDR1 LGHNA, CDR2 YNFKEQ. The CDR3 spells CASSQVGQGASTGYTF. The CDR3 coding sequence is TGTGCCAGCAGCCAAGTGGGACAGGGGGCCTCGACCGGCTACACCTTC.

V gene TRBV2 combines with J gene TRBJ1-1; weak D call: TRBD1 (6 bases). V lost 6 bases to trimming and J lost 5 bases, with 13 bases between them. Germline CDR1 SNHLY, CDR2 FYNNEI. CDR3 length: 13 residues. The CDR3 DNA reads TGTGCCAGCAGCACAGGGTGGAGAACTGAAGCTTTCTTT. Its translation is CASSTGWRTEAFF.

CDR3 amino acids: CASTEQSGLGELFF. The CDR3 region has the DNA TGTGCCAGCACCGAACAATCGGGGTTGGGGGAGCTGTTTTTT. This rearrangement joins TRBV7-2 to TRBJ2-2; D is possibly TRBD2 (5 bases). V lost 7 bases and J lost 8, with 17 bases in between. The CDR3 is 14 residues long. In germline, CDR1 is SGHTA, CDR2 FQGNSA.

V is TRBV29-1 and J is TRBJ1-3; D is undetermined. Germline assignment: CDR1 SQVTM and CDR2 ANQGSEA. CDR3 length: 13 residues. V was trimmed by 1 base and J by 6 bases, leaving 10 bases between them. CDR3 loop: CSVEVTGTNTIYF. The CDR3 nucleotides are TGCAGCGTTGAAGTTACGGGTACAAACACCATATATTTT. The full variable domain, its missing parts supplied by reference TRBV29-1 and TRBJ1-3, is SAVISQKPSRDICQRGTSLTIQCQVDSQVTMMFWYRQQPGQSLTLIATANQGSEATYESGFVIDKFPISRPNLTFSTLTVSNMSPEDSSIYLCSVEVTGTNTIYFGEGSWLTVV.

The chain links TRBV7-9 to TRBJ2-1; 12 bases align to TRBD2. The V segment lost 4 bases and the J segment 8 bases; nucleotides outside the gene matches: 6. The germline CDR1 and CDR2 sequences are SEHNR and FQNEAQ (reference sequence). This CDR3 has 15 residues. The chain's CDR3 is CASSSNRLAGDEQFF. The CDR3 coding sequence is TGTGCCAGCAGCTCGAATAGACTAGCGGGGGATGAGCAGTTCTTC.

This clone was detected only once. Within the sample, other DNA sequences also encode this same CDR3. This chain links TRBV9 with TRBJ1-2; the D is unclear. V lost 3 bases and J 0 bases, leaving 6 bases between the germline ends. The V gene's germline CDR1 is SGDLS and CDR2 YYNGEE. The CDR3 extends over 13 amino acids. The CDR3 region is CASSGGSNYGYTF. The DNA of the CDR3 is TGTGCCAGCAGCGGAGGATCTAACTATGGCTACACCTTC.

This chain joins TRBV14 and TRBJ1-1; weak D call: TRBD1 (5 bases). V lost 0 bases and J lost 4, with 12 bases in between. Looked up from germline, CDR1 is SGHDN and CDR2 is FVKESK. This CDR3 region has 15 residues. The CDR3 DNA sequence: TGTGCCAGCAGCCAAGATGCAGGGTTCATCACTGAAGCTTTCTTT. This gives the protein CASSQDAGFITEAFF.

This clone was seen once. One end of the junction is discordant with germline, which a read error may explain. The V call is TRBV4-2, the J call TRBJ2-7, with D possibly matching TRBD2 (5 bases). This CDR3 is built from 14 residues. From germline, CDR1 is LGHNA and CDR2 YNFKEQ. The CDR3 spells CASSKETRAYEQYF. Here the CDR3 DNA reads TGTGCCAGCAGCAAAGAAACTAGAGCCTACGAGCAGTACTTC.

The V gene is TRBV5-1, the J gene TRBJ1-4, with 8 bases aligning to TRBD1. J gave up 3 bases and V 0 bases, and 4 bases lay outside the gene matches. Looked up from germline, CDR1 is SGHRS and CDR2 is YFSETQ. The CDR3 loop spans 16 amino acids. CDR3 loop: CASSLDRGNSNEKLFF. CDR3 in DNA: TGCGCCAGCAGCTTGGACAGGGGGAACTCTAATGAAAAACTGTTTTTT.

This clone was picked up one time. The rearrangement uses TRBV2 and TRBJ1-5, with D possibly matching TRBD1 (6 bases). The germline V gene encodes CDR1 SNHLY and CDR2 FYNNEI. This CDR3 comprises 17 residues. Trimming cost V 8 bases and J 1 base, with 21 bases left between them. CDR3 DNA: TGTGCCAGCCGCCGCCTAGGGGGGGCTCTAAGCAATCAGCCCCAGCATTTT. This gives the protein CASRRLGGALSNQPQHF. Using reference TRBV2 and TRBJ1-5 for the parts outside the CDR3, the full variable domain is EPEVTQTPSHQVTQMGQEVILRCVPISNHLYFYWYRQILGQKVEFLVSFYNNEISEKSEIFDDQFSVERPDGSNFTLKIRSTKLEDSAMYFCASRRLGGALSNQPQHFGDGTRLSIL.